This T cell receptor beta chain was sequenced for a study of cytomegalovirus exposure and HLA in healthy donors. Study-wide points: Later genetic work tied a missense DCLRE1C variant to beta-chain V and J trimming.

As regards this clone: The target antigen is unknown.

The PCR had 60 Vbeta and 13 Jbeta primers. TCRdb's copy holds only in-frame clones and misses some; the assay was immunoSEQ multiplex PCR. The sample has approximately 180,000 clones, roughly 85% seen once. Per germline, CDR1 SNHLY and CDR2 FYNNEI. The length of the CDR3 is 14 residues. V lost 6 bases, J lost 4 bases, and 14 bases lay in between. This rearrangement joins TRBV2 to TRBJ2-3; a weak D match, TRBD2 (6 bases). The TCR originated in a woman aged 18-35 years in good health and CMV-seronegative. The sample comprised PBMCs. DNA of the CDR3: TGTGCCAGCAGCGACTTCCGGAGGGCAGATACGCAGTATTTT. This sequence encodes CASSDFRRADTQYF.